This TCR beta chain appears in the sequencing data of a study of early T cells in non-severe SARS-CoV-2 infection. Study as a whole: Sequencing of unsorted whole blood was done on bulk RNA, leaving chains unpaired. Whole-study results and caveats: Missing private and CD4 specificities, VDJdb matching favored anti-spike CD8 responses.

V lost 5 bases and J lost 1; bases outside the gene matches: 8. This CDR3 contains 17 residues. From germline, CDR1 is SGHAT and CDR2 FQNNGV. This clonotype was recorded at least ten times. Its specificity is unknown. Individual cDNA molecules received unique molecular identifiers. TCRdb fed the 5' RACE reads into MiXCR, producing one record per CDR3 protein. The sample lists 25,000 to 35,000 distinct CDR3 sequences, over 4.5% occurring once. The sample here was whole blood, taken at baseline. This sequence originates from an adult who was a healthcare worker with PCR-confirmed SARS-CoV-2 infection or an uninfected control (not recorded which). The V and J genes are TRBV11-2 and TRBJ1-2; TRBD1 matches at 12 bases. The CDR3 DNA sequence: TGTGCCAGCAGCGGCCGGGACAGGGGGCCTTTTAACTATGGCTACACCTTC. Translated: CASSGRDRGPFNYGYTF.